The text below deals with one TCR beta chain. This record belongs to a study of molecular identifiers for immune sequencing clone quantification. V was shortened by 6 bases and J by 1 base, with 13 bases between the two germline ends. The CDR3 consists of 15 residues. CDR1 MNHEY and CDR2 SMNVEV come from the germline V gene (reference sequence). MiXCR, applied by TCRdb to the PCR reads, yields one record per CDR3 protein. The data contain over 600,000 distinct CDR3 sequences, 20% of them singletons. The chain employs TRBV27 and TRBJ1-5; a weak D match, TRBD1 (5 bases). This receptor was identified in a human donor in good health. Some libraries in this study had Jurkat cell RNA spiked in. The sequenced sample consisted of naive CD8+ T cells from blood, with Jurkat cell RNA spiked in. The subset was: FACS-sorted CD8+CD4-CCR7+CD45RA+ naive T cells. The CDR3 DNA reads as TGTGCCAGCAGCATGGGACGGTCCAGCAATCAGCCCCAGCATTTT. It encodes CASSMGRSSNQPQHF.